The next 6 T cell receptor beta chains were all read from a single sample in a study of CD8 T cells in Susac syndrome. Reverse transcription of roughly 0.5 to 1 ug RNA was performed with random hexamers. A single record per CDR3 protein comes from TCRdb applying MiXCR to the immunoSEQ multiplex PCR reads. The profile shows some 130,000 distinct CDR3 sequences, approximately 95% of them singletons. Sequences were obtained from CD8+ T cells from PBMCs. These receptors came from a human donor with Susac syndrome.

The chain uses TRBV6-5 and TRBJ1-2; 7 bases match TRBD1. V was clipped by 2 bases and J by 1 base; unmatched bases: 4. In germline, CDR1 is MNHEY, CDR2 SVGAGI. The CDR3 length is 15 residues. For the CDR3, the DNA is TGTGCCAGCAGTTACGGCCAGGGGGGTAACTATGGCTACACCTTC. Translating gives CASSYGQGGNYGYTF.

The CDR3 region is CSARNPTGNTEAFF. The CDR3 DNA is TGCAGTGCTAGGAACCCTACAGGAAACACTGAAGCTTTCTTT. The chain combines TRBV20-1 with TRBJ1-1; D might be TRBD1 (5 bases). From germline, CDR1 is DFQATT and CDR2 SNEGSKA (reference sequence). The V and J ends lost 3 bases and 2 bases respectively, with 13 bases between them. This CDR3 has 14 amino acids.

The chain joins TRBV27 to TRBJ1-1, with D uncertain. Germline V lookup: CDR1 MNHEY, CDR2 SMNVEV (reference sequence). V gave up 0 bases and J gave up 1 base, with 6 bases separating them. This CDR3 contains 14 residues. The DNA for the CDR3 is TGTGCCAGCAGTTTATCGGCAGGGAACACTGAAGCTTTCTTT. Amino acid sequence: CASSLSAGNTEAFF.

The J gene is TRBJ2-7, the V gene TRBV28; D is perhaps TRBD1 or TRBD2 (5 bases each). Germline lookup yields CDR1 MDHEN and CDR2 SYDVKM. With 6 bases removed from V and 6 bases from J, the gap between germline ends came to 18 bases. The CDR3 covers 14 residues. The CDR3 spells CASRLGRILGEQYF. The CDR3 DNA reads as TGTGCCAGCAGGTTGGGACGGATACTCGGCGAGCAGTACTTC. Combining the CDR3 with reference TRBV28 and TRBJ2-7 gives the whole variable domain DVKVTQSSRYLVKRTGEKVFLECVQDMDHENMFWYRQDPGLGLRLIYFSYDVKMKEKGDIPEGYSVSREKKERFSLILESASTNQTSMYLCASRLGRILGEQYFGPGTRLTVT.

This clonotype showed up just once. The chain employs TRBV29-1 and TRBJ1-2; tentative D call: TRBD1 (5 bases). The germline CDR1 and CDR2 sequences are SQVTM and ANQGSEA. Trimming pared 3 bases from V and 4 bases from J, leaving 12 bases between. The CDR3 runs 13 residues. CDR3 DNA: TGCAGCGTTGAGAGTCAGGGTAGCTATGGCTACACCTTC. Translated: CSVESQGSYGYTF.

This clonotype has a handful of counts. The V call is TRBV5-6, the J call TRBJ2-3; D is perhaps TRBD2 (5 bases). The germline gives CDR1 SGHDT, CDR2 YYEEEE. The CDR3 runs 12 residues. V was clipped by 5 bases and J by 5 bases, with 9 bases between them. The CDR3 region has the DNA TGTGCCAGCAGTTTAGGACTAGATACGCAGTATTTT. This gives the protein CASSLGLDTQYF.